These 14 T cell receptor beta chains were all obtained from the same sample, sequenced in a study of blood T cell repertoires in COVID-19. TCRdb's table, derived via immunoSEQ multiplex PCR, lists solely in-frame clones and lacks some. The repertoire has about 180,000 clones, roughly 82% of them found once; the top ten carry roughly 9.1%. Sequencing was performed on PBMCs or T cells enriched from blood (not recorded which). All receptors derive from a woman under 40 who had recovered from COVID-19.

This clone was observed once. The chain recombines TRBV5-1 with TRBJ1-2, with D possibly being TRBD1 (6 bases). The germline CDR1 and CDR2 sequences are SGHRS and YFSETQ. Trimming took 0 bases from V and 5 from J, leaving 8 bases between them. This CDR3 region has 13 residues. The CDR3, as DNA: TGCGCCAGCAGCTTGGGGACAGAATATGGCTACACCTTC. This gives the protein CASSLGTEYGYTF.

The V call is TRBV6-5, the J call TRBJ2-1; no definite D call. With 5 bases removed from V and 1 base from J, the gap between germline ends came to 9 bases. Germline V gene data show CDR1 as MNHEY and CDR2 as SVGAGI. The CDR3 length is 14 residues. This chain's CDR3 is CASSPFSSYNEQFF. As DNA, the CDR3 is TGTGCCAGCAGTCCTTTTAGTTCCTACAATGAGCAGTTCTTC.

This chain joins TRBV14 and TRBJ2-3, with TRBD1 matching 10 bases. The germline V gene has CDR1 SGHDN and CDR2 FVKESK. V lost 3 bases, J lost 5 bases, and 5 bases stayed unmatched. The CDR3 loop spans 15 amino acids. Written as DNA, the CDR3 is TGTGCCAGCAGCCATGGGACAGGGGTGGTAGATACGCAGTATTTT. This gives the protein CASSHGTGVVDTQYF.

This clone was picked up one time. The chain couples TRBV29-1 to TRBJ1-6, with D perhaps TRBD1 (5 bases). V dropped 8 bases and J dropped 8 bases, with 16 bases sitting between them. Germline values: CDR1 SQVTM, CDR2 ANQGSEA. The CDR3 has 13 residues. DNA of the CDR3: TGCAGCCCCCCGGAGGGGCCCTATTCACCCCTCCACTTT. Protein product: CSPPEGPYSPLHF.

The V call is TRBV7-9, the J call TRBJ2-2; 10 bases map to TRBD1. This CDR3 is 15 amino acids long. V was clipped by 4 bases and J by 3 bases; unmatched bases: 2. CDR1 is SEHNR, CDR2 FQNEAQ, per germline (reference sequence). The DNA for the CDR3 is TGTGCCAGCAGCTCTGGGACAGGGGACACCGGGGAGCTGTTTTTT. Encoded protein: CASSSGTGDTGELFF.

This clone appeared once. This chain connects TRBV14 to TRBJ1-4; a weak D match, TRBD1 (5 bases). Trimming cost V 3 bases and J 0 bases, with 8 bases left between them. There are 15 residues in the CDR3. Germline lookup yields CDR1 SGHDN and CDR2 FVKESK. The CDR3 is CASSQIGATNEKLFF. As DNA, the CDR3 is TGTGCCAGCAGCCAGATAGGGGCAACTAATGAAAAACTGTTTTTT.

The rearrangement uses TRBV4-1 and TRBJ2-5; perhaps TRBD1 as D (5 bases). CDR3 size: 15 residues. Trimming cost V 3 bases and J 5 bases, with 16 bases left between them. The germline gives CDR1 MGHRA, CDR2 YSYEKL. The CDR3 nucleotides are TGCGCCAGCAGCCACCCGCCTCAGGGAAGCGAGACCCAGTACTTC. Translated, it gives CASSHPPQGSETQYF.

The chain carries TRBV27 and TRBJ2-7; 11 bases are a match to TRBD1. V shed 2 bases, J shed 3 bases, and the junction held 3 bases outside the gene matches. The CDR3 covers 15 residues. Germline CDR1 is MNHEY and CDR2 is SMNVEV (reference sequence). The CDR3 protein is CASSLGGQGVYEQYF. The DNA for the CDR3 is TGTGCCAGCAGTTTAGGGGGACAGGGGGTCTACGAGCAGTACTTC.

The rearrangement joins TRBV3-1 (or the pseudogene TRBV3-2) to TRBJ2-7; possible D gene TRBD2, 6 bases. V lost 1 base, J lost 1 base, and 20 bases lay in between. The CDR3 runs to 18 residues. Germline loops: CDR1 LGHDT, CDR2 YNNKEL (reference sequence). The CDR3 loop reads CASSQAVVGTLDSYEQYF. The CDR3 nucleotides are TGTGCCAGCAGCCAAGCAGTGGTTGGGACTCTGGATTCCTACGAGCAGTACTTC.

This clone was seen a few times. V usage is TRBV4-1 and J usage is TRBJ2-2; D is unclear. V was pared by 3 bases and J by 7 bases, with 9 bases between. This CDR3 contains 13 residues. Looked up from germline, CDR1 is MGHRA and CDR2 is YSYEKL. The CDR3 reads CASSQVALGELFF. The CDR3 bases are TGCGCCAGCAGCCAGGTAGCCCTCGGGGAGCTGTTTTTT.

The rearrangement uses TRBV5-1 and TRBJ2-3; TRBD2 aligns across 8 bases. Germline-derived CDR1 and CDR2 are SGHRS and YFSETQ. The junction had 3 bases not matched to a gene; V was cut back by 0 bases and J by 6 bases. The CDR3 runs 14 residues. In nucleotides, the CDR3 is TGCGCCAGCAGCTTGGCCGGGACTAGGGATACGCAGTATTTT. It specifies CASSLAGTRDTQYF.

This chain links TRBV28 with TRBJ1-2; 7 positions agree with TRBD1. CDR1 is MDHEN, CDR2 SYDVKM, per germline. The CDR3 is 15 residues long. J lost 4 bases, V lost 7 bases, and 12 bases had no gene match. CDR3 coding DNA: TGTGCCAGCATATGGGGACAGAGAAGGGGCTATGGCTACACCTTC. Translated, it gives CASIWGQRRGYGYTF.

The chain couples TRBV12-3 or TRBV12-4 to TRBJ1-5; perhaps TRBD1 as D (6 bases). The CDR3 has 13 amino acids. V lost 6 bases, J lost 4 bases, and 10 bases lay in between. The CDR3 sequence is CASRGTPNQPQHF. As DNA, the CDR3 is TGTGCCAGCAGAGGGACACCTAATCAGCCCCAGCATTTT.

The CDR3 DNA is TGTGCCATCAGTGAGGTTGCGGGGGGGGCCCTCGAGCAGTACTTC. As protein: CAISEVAGGALEQYF. This chain links TRBV10-3 with TRBJ2-7; TRBD2 matches 9 bases. Trimming cost V 2 bases and J 6 bases; bases outside gene matches: 8. Germline V lookup: CDR1 ENHRY, CDR2 SYGVKD. This CDR3 is built from 15 residues.